This T cell receptor beta chain stems from a study of T-cell reconstitution after alpha-beta-depleted transplantation in children. The study, taken as a whole, reports: Elevated TCRbeta diversity at day 60 was traced, in some patients, to surviving recipient T cells and thymic progenitors.

Preparation of the TCRbeta library involved a method that used unique molecular identifiers. Each CDR3 protein gets one entry after TCRdb re-called the PCR reads with MiXCR. This table has 450,000 to 600,000 distinct CDR3 sequences, around 13% appearing once. Worth noting for this clonotype: Its target is not known.

The CDR3 spans 12 residues. Trimming took 6 bases from V and 3 from J, leaving 9 bases between them. Germline assignment: CDR1 DFQATT and CDR2 SNEGSKA (reference sequence). The sequencing here drew on PBMCs, mostly from graft donor cells, taken 360 days after TCRalphabeta/CD19-depleted stem cell transplant. The chain has TRBV20-1 and TRBJ1-5; D is ambiguous. The source is a male patient between 5 and 17 years old who had a stem cell transplant for acute myeloid leukemia, so the T cells may come from the graft donor. The CDR3 here is CSADGYNQPQHF. CDR3 DNA: TGCAGTGCCGACGGTTACAATCAGCCCCAGCATTTT.